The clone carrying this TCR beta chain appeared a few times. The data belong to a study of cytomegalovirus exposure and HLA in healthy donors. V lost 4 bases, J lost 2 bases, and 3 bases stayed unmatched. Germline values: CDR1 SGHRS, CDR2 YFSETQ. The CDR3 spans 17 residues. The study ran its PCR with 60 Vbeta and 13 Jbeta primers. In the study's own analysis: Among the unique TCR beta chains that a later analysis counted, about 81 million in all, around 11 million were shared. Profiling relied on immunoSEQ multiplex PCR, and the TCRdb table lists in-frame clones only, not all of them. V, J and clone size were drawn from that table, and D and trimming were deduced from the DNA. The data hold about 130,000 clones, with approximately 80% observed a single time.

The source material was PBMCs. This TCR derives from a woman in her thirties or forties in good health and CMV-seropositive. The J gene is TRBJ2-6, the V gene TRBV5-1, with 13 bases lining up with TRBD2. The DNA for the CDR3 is TGCGCCAGCAGCCCTGGACTAGCGGGGGCTGGGGCCAACGTCCTGACTTTC. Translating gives CASSPGLAGAGANVLTF.